This record looks at one T cell receptor (beta chain) sequence and its context. This clone's antigen is unknown. No per-base quality is available; no much larger clone lies one base away. The sample originates from a study of response to subunit inactivated influenza vaccine listed by TCRdb under 2018. For the wider study: The study used deep quantitative T cell receptor repertoire profiling to track responses to a trivalent subunit inactivated influenza vaccine.

Library preparation employed RT-PCR. Sequencing instrument: Illumina HiSeq 2500. In TCRdb, the public reads were trimmed at Q25 with fastp and aligned with MiXCR, with productive beta chains retained. Rows are combined by CDR3 protein, so each entry shows the most common genes and DNA. The sample table contains under 500,000 distinct CDR3 sequences; only one count was recorded for roughly 9.7% of them. The top ten clonotypes cover 10% to 15% of the sample. The time point label here, explained by the study, means: 45 days after influenza vaccine administration. Beyond this particular receptor, the publication reports: According to the authors, only a limited number of new T cells may be recruited by each seasonal influenza vaccination.

The germline V gene (reference sequence) specifies LNHNV as CDR1 and YYDKDF as CDR2. Counted from cysteine to phenylalanine, this CDR3 has 15 amino acids. Left in the record is the CDR3 DNA by itself, 45 bases read in frame from the first base. Trimming costs V 8 bases and J 0 bases, and their ends lie 16 bases apart. The clonotype was recovered from a man aged 45-60 years who received an inactivated influenza vaccine. Donor details come from another sample of the same person, matched by shared clones. The sequence joins TRBV15 to TRBJ1-2, with the D gene not clear enough to name. This specimen consisted of PBMCs from blood, obtained about 40 days after vaccination. CDR3 sequence: CATWGVFPPNYGYTF. The nucleotide sequence is given as TGTGCCACCTGGGGTGTCTTCCCGCCTAACTATGGCTACACCTTC.